This entry lists 8 T cell receptor beta chains sequenced from one sample in a study of shared clonotypes between healthy human individuals. Clones were read by immunoSEQ multiplex PCR, and TCRdb kept only the in-frame ones, dropping some. The sample has roughly 700,000 clones, roughly 70% seen once. Sequencing used memory CD4+ T cells sorted from blood. Subset of the sample: CD45RA-negative fraction. These receptors originate from a woman in her twenties or thirties in good health.

This sequence joins TRBV7-9 and TRBJ2-1; TRBD2 matches at 13 bases. Trimming removed 5 bases from V and 7 bases from J; junction bases left unmatched: 5. This CDR3 is built from 15 residues. The germline V gene has CDR1 SEHNR and CDR2 FQNEAQ (reference sequence). The CDR3 nucleotides read TGTGCCAGCAGCAGTGGACTAGCGGGAGATAATGAGCAGTTCTTC. Its translation is CASSSGLAGDNEQFF.

This clone appeared a single time. The chain links TRBV9 to TRBJ2-1; 10 nucleotides line up with TRBD2. Germline CDR1 is SGDLS and CDR2 is YYNGEE. The junction had 8 bases not matched to a gene; V was cut back by 1 base and J by 7 bases. The CDR3 has 16 amino acids. The CDR3 DNA sequence: TGTGCCAGCAGCGTATCTCCTAGCGGGAGTATGAATGAGCAGTTCTTC. It is translated as CASSVSPSGSMNEQFF. The whole variable domain, remainder taken from reference TRBV9 and TRBJ2-1, is DSGVTQTPKHLITATGQRVTLRCSPRSGDLSVYWYQQSLDQGLQFLIQYYNGEERAKGNILERFSAQQFPDLHSELNLSSLELGDSALYFCASSVSPSGSMNEQFFGPGTRLTVL.

CDR3 residues: CASSRSGGLQNTEAFF. The DNA of the CDR3 is TGTGCCAGCAGCCGCAGTGGTGGGCTGCAGAACACTGAAGCTTTCTTT. This chain connects TRBV13 to TRBJ1-1; the D is unclear. The CDR3 runs to 16 residues. Deletions cut 5 bases from V and 1 base from J, with 17 bases between. Germline V gene data show CDR1 as PRHDT and CDR2 as FYEKMQ (reference sequence).

J is TRBJ1-2 and V is TRBV30; the D is unclear. Germline CDR1 GTSNPN, CDR2 SVGIG (reference sequence). Between the trimmed V and J ends, which lost 0 bases and 6 bases, there was a span of 14 bases. The CDR3 consists of 14 residues. CDR3 loop: CAWSVTTTSDGYTF. CDR3 bases: TGTGCCTGGAGTGTAACTACAACATCGGATGGCTACACCTTC.

The chain has TRBV7-2 and TRBJ2-3; 8 bases map to TRBD2. CDR1 SGHTA and CDR2 FQGNSA come from the germline V gene. The CDR3 length is 16 residues. J was trimmed by 0 bases and V by 5 bases; bases with no gene match: 7. CDR3 residues: CASSQFSGTSTDTQYF. CDR3 nucleotides: TGTGCCAGCAGCCAATTTAGCGGGACTAGCACAGATACGCAGTATTTT.

The chain couples TRBV11-2 to TRBJ2-3; unclear D gene. The germline CDR1 and CDR2 sequences are SGHAT and FQNNGV. V lost 4 bases and J 0 bases, leaving 8 bases between the germline ends. This CDR3 region has 14 residues. CDR3 sequence reads: CASSWSASTDTQYF. In DNA, the CDR3 is TGTGCCAGCAGCTGGAGCGCAAGCACAGATACGCAGTATTTT.

The table lists this clone with a count of one. This chain uses TRBV27 with TRBJ1-2, with 12 nucleotides matching TRBD1. This CDR3 has 17 amino acids. Trimming took 0 bases from V and 7 from J; bases not matched to a gene: 9. CDR1 is MNHEY, CDR2 SMNVEV, per germline (reference sequence). The CDR3 DNA reads TGTGCCAGCAGTTTATCTCAATCCGGGACAGGGGGCTCTGGCTACACCTTC. It encodes CASSLSQSGTGGSGYTF.

This clone occurred a few times. The J gene is TRBJ2-7, the V gene TRBV19; 8 bases fit TRBD1. From germline, CDR1 is LNHDA and CDR2 SQIVND (reference sequence). Trimming took 6 bases from V and 5 from J; bases not matched to a gene: 12. The CDR3 covers 15 residues. CDR3 sequence (DNA): TGTGCCAGTAGCCCAAGAGACAGGGGTACCCACGAGCAGTACTTC. This sequence encodes CASSPRDRGTHEQYF.